These 26 T cell receptor beta chains originate from one sample sequenced in a study of graft-versus-host responses after intestinal transplantation. What these receptors recognize is not known. Assay: immunoSEQ multiplex PCR; the TCRdb copy retains only in-frame clones and omits some. The sample has tens of thousands of clones; approximately 92% are singletons. This material consisted of unstimulated CD8+ T cells sorted from spleen or lymph node cells, taken before intestinal transplant. Receptor source: a human donor who received an intestinal transplant.

The chain has TRBV27 and TRBJ2-2; 10 nucleotides align to TRBD1. Trimming cost V 5 bases and J 7 bases; bases outside gene matches: 10. Germline CDR1 reads MNHEY; CDR2 reads SMNVEV (reference sequence). This CDR3 has 16 amino acids. Here the CDR3 reads CASSLSPGQGIGELFF. CDR3 coding DNA: TGTGCCAGCAGTCTCTCCCCGGGACAGGGGATCGGGGAGCTGTTTTTT.

This chain connects TRBV7-9 to TRBJ1-1; 9 nucleotides align to TRBD1. Trimming removed 2 bases from V and 2 bases from J; junction bases left unmatched: 15. Per the germline V gene, CDR1 is SEHNR and CDR2 is FQNEAQ (reference sequence). The CDR3 consists of 19 residues. The chain's CDR3 is CASSLPGQGPKIPNTEAFF. The CDR3 region has the DNA TGTGCCAGCAGCTTACCAGGACAGGGGCCAAAGATCCCTAACACTGAAGCTTTCTTT.

V and J are TRBV4-1 and TRBJ2-7; D possibly corresponds to TRBD1 (5 bases). Trimming stripped 4 bases from V and 6 bases from J, with 19 bases between. Per the germline V gene, CDR1 is MGHRA and CDR2 is YSYEKL. There are 15 residues in the CDR3. The CDR3 DNA reads as TGCGCCAGCAGCCGCCGGAGACAGCCGACCTCCGAGCAGTACTTC. Protein product: CASSRRRQPTSEQYF.

Note on this clone: Other nucleotide sequences from this sample produce the same CDR3. The chain uses TRBV7-9 and TRBJ1-4, with a tentative D call TRBD1 (5 bases). Germline V gives CDR1 SEHNR, CDR2 FQNEAQ (reference sequence). This CDR3 has 13 residues. With 1 base removed from V and 6 bases from J, the gap between germline ends came to 6 bases. The CDR3 is CASSLEGDEKLFF. CDR3 nucleotides: TGTGCCAGCAGCTTAGAAGGGGATGAAAAACTGTTTTTT.

V is TRBV5-1 and J is TRBJ2-7; weak D call: TRBD2 (6 bases). This CDR3 spans 14 amino acids. Germline V gene sequence: CDR1 SGHRS, CDR2 YFSETQ. The V end was cut by 2 bases, the J end by 3 bases, with 12 bases between. The CDR3 spells CASSFGGGVYEQYF. The DNA of the CDR3 is TGCGCCAGCAGCTTCGGGGGAGGTGTCTACGAGCAGTACTTC.

This sequence joins TRBV7-7 and TRBJ2-2; a possible D gene is TRBD2 (6 bases). The CDR3 sequence is 16 residues long. Germline V gene sequence: CDR1 SSHAT, CDR2 FNYEAQ (reference sequence). V lost 4 bases to trimming and J lost 1 base, with 13 bases between them. CDR3 nucleotides: TGTGCCAGCAGCTCCCCGGGACTCTTGAACACCGGGGAGCTGTTTTTT. Its translation is CASSSPGLLNTGELFF.

The chain carries TRBV19 and TRBJ2-1; TRBD2 aligns across 10 bases. The CDR3 has 16 amino acids. Germline V CDR1 and CDR2: LNHDA, SQIVND (reference sequence). Unmatched junction bases numbered 8, after V lost 3 bases and J lost 6 bases. The CDR3 coding sequence is TGTGCCAGTAGTATTTGGGGGACTAGCGTCTTCAATGAGCAGTTCTTC. Translated: CASSIWGTSVFNEQFF.

The V gene is TRBV5-1, the J gene TRBJ1-6; maybe TRBD1 (5 bases). The V gene's germline CDR1 is SGHRS and CDR2 YFSETQ. Between the trimmed V and J ends, which lost 4 bases and 8 bases, there was a span of 19 bases. The CDR3 totals 16 residues. The CDR3 nucleotides are TGCGCCAGCAGCCTAACAGGCGGCTGGGGTGATTCACCCCTCCACTTT. It is translated as CASSLTGGWGDSPLHF.

The rearrangement uses TRBV4-2 and TRBJ2-7; D possibly corresponds to TRBD2 (5 bases). The CDR3 loop spans 12 amino acids. Trimming removed 8 bases from V and 6 bases from J, with 14 bases in between. The V gene's germline CDR1 is LGHNA and CDR2 YNFKEQ. The CDR3 spells CASSYEGVEQYF. CDR3 in DNA: TGTGCCAGCTCGTACGAGGGAGTCGAGCAGTACTTC.

The chain has TRBV4-1 and TRBJ2-5; the D gene is possibly TRBD2 (5 bases). The J call may be faulty, since TRBJ2-7 better matches the DNA end. Germline V CDR1 and CDR2: MGHRA, YSYEKL. The CDR3 consists of 13 residues. The CDR3 nucleotides read TGCGCCAGCAGCCAAGCGGGGTTCTTCGAGCAGTACTTC. Translation gives CASSQAGFFEQYF.

V is TRBV30 and J is TRBJ1-1; D is perhaps TRBD1 (5 bases). This CDR3 region has 13 residues. V was shortened by 5 bases and J by 10 bases, with 20 bases between the two germline ends. The germline V gene encodes CDR1 GTSNPN and CDR2 SVGIG (reference sequence). CDR3 loop: CAWGPRGPGGAFF. The CDR3 coding sequence is TGTGCCTGGGGACCTAGGGGTCCCGGGGGAGCTTTCTTT.

The V and J genes are TRBV28 and TRBJ2-5, with 8 positions matching TRBD1. Trimming removed 4 bases from V and 3 bases from J; junction bases left unmatched: 13. This CDR3 region has 17 residues. CDR1 and CDR2 from the germline V gene are MDHEN and SYDVKM. The DNA of the CDR3 is TGTGCCAGCAGTTACCACCAGGACAGGGTGGAAGAAGAGACCCAGTACTTC. Amino acid sequence: CASSYHQDRVEEETQYF.

This clone was detected once. V is TRBV4-1 and J is TRBJ2-1; 7 nucleotides line up with TRBD1. Germline V gene sequence: CDR1 MGHRA, CDR2 YSYEKL. V lost 3 bases to trimming and J lost 10 bases; unmatched junction nucleotides: 6. The length of the CDR3 is 13 residues. CDR3 DNA sequence: TGCGCCAGCAGCCAGGGCCCGGGACAGGAGCAGTTCTTC. It specifies CASSQGPGQEQFF.

The chain employs TRBV6-1 and TRBJ2-7; D is ambiguous. V shed 0 bases and J shed 3 bases, with 12 bases lying between them. The CDR3 length is 15 residues. Per germline, CDR1 MNHNS and CDR2 SASEGT. The CDR3 loop reads CASSEASRPYYEQYF. The CDR3, as DNA: TGTGCCAGCAGTGAAGCTTCTAGACCCTACTACGAGCAGTACTTC.

The V gene is TRBV7-9, the J gene TRBJ2-7, with D perhaps matching TRBD1 (5 bases). There are 17 residues in the CDR3. Deletions cut 0 bases from V and 0 bases from J, with 15 bases between. CDR1 and CDR2 from the germline V gene are SEHNR and FQNEAQ (reference sequence). The CDR3 sequence: CASSLAALQETSYEQYF. DNA of the CDR3: TGTGCCAGCAGCTTAGCGGCTTTACAGGAAACCTCCTACGAGCAGTACTTC.

This clone was seen a single time. This chain links TRBV5-1 with TRBJ1-1; D is perhaps TRBD1 (5 bases). V was shortened by 2 bases and J by 1 base, with 6 bases between the two germline ends. Germline V gene lookup returns CDR1 SGHRS and CDR2 YFSETQ. CDR3 length equals 13 residues. The CDR3: CASSFDRNTEAFF. Here the CDR3 DNA reads TGCGCCAGCAGCTTCGACAGGAACACTGAAGCTTTCTTT.

The J gene is TRBJ1-1, the V gene TRBV29-1; D ambiguous. CDR1 SQVTM and CDR2 ANQGSEA come from the germline V gene. Trimming removed 0 bases at V and 7 bases at J, with 15 bases between. The CDR3 sequence is 14 residues long. The CDR3 nucleotides are TGCAGCGTTGAAGAAAGGGCGGGGAACGGTGAAGCTTTCTTT. It specifies CSVEERAGNGEAFF.

This rearrangement joins TRBV27 to TRBJ2-7; perhaps TRBD2 as D (5 bases). This CDR3 region has 14 residues. Germline values: CDR1 MNHEY, CDR2 SMNVEV (reference sequence). V shed 3 bases and J shed 0 bases, with 9 bases lying between them. CDR3 amino acids: CASSLRVSSYEQYF. CDR3 nucleotide sequence: TGTGCCAGCAGTTTGAGGGTCAGCTCCTACGAGCAGTACTTC.

The chain employs TRBV6-5 and TRBJ1-5, with 7 bases that match TRBD1. CDR1 and CDR2 from the germline V gene are MNHEY and SVGAGI. The CDR3 extends over 14 amino acids. After removal of 8 bases from V and 5 bases from J, the junction contained 9 bases not matched to a gene. CDR3 in amino acids: CASGLGTVYQPQHF. The CDR3 bases are TGTGCCAGCGGGCTCGGGACAGTTTATCAGCCCCAGCATTTT.

This clone has just one count. The V and J genes are TRBV7-9 and TRBJ2-7; 10 bases fit TRBD2. CDR1 and CDR2 from the germline V gene are SEHNR and FQNEAQ (reference sequence). This CDR3 comprises 13 residues. Trimming took 4 bases from V and 5 from J; bases not matched to a gene: 2. CDR3 loop: CASSWTSGNEQYF. Written as DNA, the CDR3 is TGTGCCAGCAGCTGGACTAGCGGAAACGAGCAGTACTTC.

This chain joins TRBV9 and TRBJ2-4; D ambiguous. Per the germline V gene, CDR1 is SGDLS and CDR2 is YYNGEE. With 0 bases removed from V and 7 bases from J, the gap between germline ends came to 8 bases. The CDR3 loop spans 13 amino acids. The CDR3 spells CASSVATPNIQYF. CDR3 coding DNA: TGTGCCAGCAGCGTAGCTACGCCGAACATTCAGTACTTC.

This rearrangement joins TRBV2 to TRBJ2-3; D remains unclear. V was cut by 0 bases and J by 0 bases, with 10 bases left in between. Germline V gene data show CDR1 as SNHLY and CDR2 as FYNNEI. This CDR3 has 16 amino acids. CDR3: CASSEARAPSTDTQYF. CDR3 nucleotides: TGTGCCAGCAGTGAAGCTAGAGCTCCTAGCACAGATACGCAGTATTTT.

This clone was seen more than once but under ten times. The chain uses TRBV10-3 and TRBJ2-7, with a possible D match to TRBD2 (6 bases). Germline V CDR1 and CDR2: ENHRY, SYGVKD. Trimming took 9 bases from V and 5 from J, leaving 8 bases between them. This CDR3 is built from 10 residues. CDR3 in amino acids: CAIREHEQYF. CDR3 DNA: TGTGCCATTCGGGAGCACGAGCAGTACTTC.

This chain uses TRBV4-3 with TRBJ1-3; 8 bases match TRBD1. Per the germline V gene, CDR1 is LGHNA and CDR2 is YSLEER. Trimming cost V 3 bases and J 3 bases; bases outside gene matches: 4. The CDR3 is 15 amino acids. The CDR3 here is CASSHGQGLGNTIYF. The CDR3 nucleotides read TGCGCCAGCAGCCATGGACAGGGACTTGGAAACACCATATATTTT.

The chain links TRBV27 to TRBJ2-7, with TRBD1 matching 8 bases. The CDR3 extends over 15 amino acids. The trim removed 4 bases at V and 3 bases at J, leaving 8 bases unmatched. The V gene's germline CDR1 is MNHEY and CDR2 SMNVEV (reference sequence). The CDR3 region is CASSSTGTGFYEQYF. The DNA of the CDR3 is TGTGCCAGCAGTTCAACCGGGACAGGCTTCTACGAGCAGTACTTC.

The chain joins TRBV27 to TRBJ2-7, with a possible D match to TRBD1 (5 bases). Germline CDR1 reads MNHEY; CDR2 reads SMNVEV (reference sequence). This CDR3 contains 13 residues. V was shortened by 6 bases and J by 1 base, with 10 bases between the two germline ends. This CDR3 reads CASSVTGSYEQYF. CDR3 coding DNA: TGTGCCAGCAGCGTAACAGGATCCTACGAGCAGTACTTC.